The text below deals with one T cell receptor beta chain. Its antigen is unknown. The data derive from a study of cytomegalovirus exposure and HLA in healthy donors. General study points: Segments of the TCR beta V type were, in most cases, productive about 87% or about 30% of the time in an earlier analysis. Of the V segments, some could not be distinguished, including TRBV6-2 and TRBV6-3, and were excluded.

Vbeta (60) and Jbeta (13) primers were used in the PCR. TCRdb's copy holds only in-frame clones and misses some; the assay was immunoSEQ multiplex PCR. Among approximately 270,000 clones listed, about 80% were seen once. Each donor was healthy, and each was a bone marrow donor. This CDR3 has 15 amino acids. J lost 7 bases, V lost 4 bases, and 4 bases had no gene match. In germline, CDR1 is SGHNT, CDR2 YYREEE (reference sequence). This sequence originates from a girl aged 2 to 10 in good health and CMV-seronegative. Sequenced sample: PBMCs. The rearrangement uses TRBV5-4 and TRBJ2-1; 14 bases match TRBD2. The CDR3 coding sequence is TGTGCCAGCAGCCAAGGACTAGCGGGAGGAAATGAGCAGTTCTTC. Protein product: CASSQGLAGGNEQFF.